Shown below are 19 T cell receptor beta chains from a single sample sequenced in a study of blood T cells in healthy people across ages. A second PCR of about 7 to 12 cycles used a sample-barcoded 5' primer and a J-beta primer mix. TCRdb used MiXCR to reprocess the 5' RACE reads, holding one entry per CDR3 protein. The top ten hold roughly a fifth of the sample, which has 710,000 or so distinct CDR3 sequences, 22% seen once. The sequenced sample was blood. The receptors were gathered from a man aged 65-85 years in good health.

For this clonotype: This may be a read error, as it is one base from a much larger clone. This rearrangement joins TRBV5-1 to TRBJ2-7; tentatively, D is TRBD2 (6 bases). The CDR3 length is 13 residues. Trimming cost V 7 bases and J 0 bases, with 11 bases left between them. Looked up from germline, CDR1 is SGHRS and CDR2 is YFSETQ. The CDR3 DNA sequence: TGCGCCAGCGGTTCCGGGAGCTCCTACGAGCAGTACTTC. The encoded protein is CASGSGSSYEQYF.

This sequence joins TRBV29-1 and TRBJ1-5; D not certain. V lost 5 bases, J lost 7 bases, and 15 bases lay in between. CDR1 and CDR2 from the germline V gene are SQVTM and ANQGSEA. CDR3 length: 13 amino acids. The CDR3 coding sequence is TGCAGCGTTTTAGGGCAGGATGGGCAGCCCCAGCATTTT. Its protein product is CSVLGQDGQPQHF.

This clonotype was detected a few times. A read error may produce the germline difference seen at one junction end. The rearrangement uses TRBV16 and TRBJ2-5; tentatively, D is TRBD1 (5 bases). The J call could be wrong; TRBJ2-1 is a better fit for the DNA end. Per germline, CDR1 KGHSY and CDR2 FQNENV. The CDR3 loop spans 16 amino acids. Here the CDR3 DNA reads TGTGCCAGCACCCAGCCAGAAGACAGATCCTGCAATGAGCAGTTCTTC. This encodes CASTQPEDRSCNEQFF.

In this sample, this clonotype turned up a few times. The J gene is TRBJ1-2, the V gene TRBV20-1; no reliable D call. Germline V gives CDR1 DFQATT, CDR2 SNEGSKA (reference sequence). V lost 1 base, J lost 8 bases, and 11 bases lay in between. The CDR3 runs to 12 residues. The DNA for the CDR3 is TGCAGTGCTAGAGGGACCGCCCGGGGCTACACCTTC. Translation gives CSARGTARGYTF.

This clonotype was seen a handful of times. This rearrangement joins TRBV3-1 to TRBJ2-5; weak D call: TRBD2 (6 bases). V was clipped by 2 bases and J by 2 bases, with 12 bases between them. From germline, CDR1 is LGHDT and CDR2 YNNKEL (reference sequence). The CDR3 has 15 residues. The CDR3 loop is CASSQPTSRQETQYF. In nucleotides, the CDR3 is TGTGCCAGCAGCCAACCCACTAGCCGTCAAGAGACCCAGTACTTC.

This clonotype was detected a few times. The genes are TRBV10-2 and TRBJ2-2; 8 bases match TRBD1. V was clipped by 4 bases and J by 6 bases; unmatched bases: 7. This CDR3 comprises 15 residues. The germline gives CDR1 WSHSY, CDR2 SAAADI. This chain's CDR3 is CASSGTQGVAGELFF. CDR3 in DNA: TGCGCCAGCAGTGGGACACAGGGGGTCGCCGGGGAGCTGTTTTTT.

In its sample, this clonotype was seen a few times. This chain links TRBV6-5 with TRBJ2-7; 10 bases line up with TRBD2. The J call may be faulty, since TRBJ2-1 better matches the DNA end. Germline CDR1 reads MNHEY; CDR2 reads SVGAGI. The CDR3 spans 14 residues. CDR3 amino acids: CASSYSVAGGLQFF. The DNA of the CDR3 is TGTGCCAGCAGTTACTCGGTAGCGGGGGGCTTGCAGTTCTTC.

There are a few counts of this clonotype. V and J are TRBV7-2 and TRBJ2-1, with 10 bases that match TRBD2. The CDR3 sequence is 17 residues long. J lost 0 bases, V lost 1 base, and 3 bases had no gene match. From germline, CDR1 is SGHTA and CDR2 FQGNSA. CDR3 DNA: TGTGCCAGCAGCTTAGTAGCGGGAGGACGCTCCTACAATGAGCAGTTCTTC. Translation gives CASSLVAGGRSYNEQFF. The full variable domain, with the rest looked up from reference TRBV7-2 and TRBJ2-1, is GAGVSQSPSNKVTEKGKDVELRCDPISGHTALYWYRQSLGQGLEFLIYFQGNSAPDKSGLPSDRFSAERTGGSVSTLTIQRTQQEDSAVYLCASSLVAGGRSYNEQFFGPGTRLTVL.

V and J are TRBV28 and TRBJ1-2; D unresolved. This CDR3 region has 13 residues. Germline values: CDR1 MDHEN, CDR2 SYDVKM. V gave up 3 bases and J gave up 7 bases, with 12 bases separating them. The CDR3 protein is CASSFSAVGGYTF. For the CDR3, the DNA is TGTGCCAGCAGTTTTTCGGCAGTCGGTGGCTACACCTTC.

The chain recombines TRBV4-3 with TRBJ2-1, with 11 nucleotides matching TRBD2. V trimming: 0 bases; J trimming: 1 base; junction bases outside the gene matches: 5. Germline CDR1 is LGHNA and CDR2 is YSLEER. The CDR3 is 18 residues long. CDR3 sequence (DNA): TGCGCCAGCAGCCAAGATCGGGCTAGCGGGAGGTCCTACAATGAGCAGTTCTTC. Its translation: CASSQDRASGRSYNEQFF.

In DNA, the CDR3 is TGCAGTGCTAGAGAAGCGGGAGGGTACACAGATACGCAGTATTTT. This sequence encodes CSAREAGGYTDTQYF. This chain joins TRBV20-1 and TRBJ2-3, with 10 bases aligning to TRBD2. Trimming cost V 0 bases and J 2 bases; bases outside gene matches: 2. CDR3 length: 15 amino acids. CDR1 DFQATT and CDR2 SNEGSKA come from the germline V gene (reference sequence).

J is TRBJ1-5 and V is TRBV7-9, with no clear D. Germline V lookup: CDR1 SEHNR, CDR2 FQNEAQ (reference sequence). The V end was cut by 5 bases, the J end by 2 bases, with 13 bases between. The CDR3 has 15 amino acids. CDR3 in amino acids: CASSEGSRGNQPQHF. The CDR3 DNA is TGTGCCAGCAGCGAGGGATCTCGAGGCAATCAGCCCCAGCATTTT.

This clonotype has more than one count but fewer than ten. The rearrangement joins TRBV24-1 to TRBJ1-1; tentative D call: TRBD1 (5 bases). V was trimmed by 5 bases and J by 1 base, leaving 10 bases between them. The length of the CDR3 is 14 residues. Germline-derived CDR1 and CDR2 are KGHDR and SFDVKD. The CDR3 reads CATSGSGGNTEAFF. The CDR3 DNA follows: TGTGCCACCAGTGGAAGTGGGGGGAACACTGAAGCTTTCTTT.

The rearrangement links TRBV20-1 to TRBJ2-5, with D possibly TRBD1 on 6 matching bases. Germline V gives CDR1 DFQATT, CDR2 SNEGSKA (reference sequence). The CDR3 extends over 18 amino acids. Trimming removed 0 bases from V and 5 bases from J, with 25 bases in between. The CDR3 region is CSARDEGRVAAQGETQYF. In DNA, the CDR3 is TGCAGTGCTAGAGATGAGGGTCGGGTAGCTGCCCAGGGGGAGACCCAGTACTTC.

This clonotype was counted many times. This rearrangement joins TRBV12-3 or TRBV12-4 to TRBJ2-5, with unresolved D. The CDR3 consists of 14 residues. Trimming took 2 bases from V and 0 from J, leaving 7 bases between them. This CDR3 is CASSLLPNQETQYF. Here the CDR3 DNA reads TGTGCCAGCAGTTTACTCCCGAACCAAGAGACCCAGTACTTC.

This chain links TRBV2 with TRBJ1-6; D may be TRBD1 (5 bases). The V end lost 7 bases, the J end lost 5 bases, and 6 bases lay between the germline ends. The CDR3 runs to 12 residues. The germline CDR1 and CDR2 sequences are SNHLY and FYNNEI. The CDR3 protein is CASTQDNSPLHF. In DNA form, the CDR3 reads TGTGCCAGCACACAGGATAATTCACCCCTCCACTTT.

The chain carries TRBV11-2 and TRBJ2-5; either TRBD1 or TRBD2 may fit D (5 bases each). The CDR3 has 14 residues. Germline V CDR1 and CDR2: SGHAT, FQNNGV. V was shortened by 7 bases and J by 1 base, with 13 bases between the two germline ends. As DNA, the CDR3 is TGTGCCAGCACCCCAATGGGGGTCCAAGAGACCCAGTACTTC. The encoded protein is CASTPMGVQETQYF. The full variable domain, with the rest looked up from reference TRBV11-2 and TRBJ2-5, is EAGVAQSPRYKIIEKRQSVAFWCNPISGHATLYWYQQILGQGPKLLIQFQNNGVVDDSQLPKDRFSAERLKGVDSTLKIQPAKLEDSAVYLCASTPMGVQETQYFGPGTRLLVL.

J is TRBJ1-2 and V is TRBV20-1; D is unresolved. This CDR3 has 12 amino acids. From germline, CDR1 is DFQATT and CDR2 SNEGSKA (reference sequence). Trimming removed 5 bases from V and 4 bases from J, with 11 bases in between. As DNA, the CDR3 is TGCAGTGCTTTACCTGGGTTCTATGGCTACACCTTC. This sequence encodes CSALPGFYGYTF.

This clonotype was seen more than once but under ten times. V and J are TRBV7-2 and TRBJ2-3, with TRBD2 identical over 14 bases. The germline V gene encodes CDR1 SGHTA and CDR2 FQGNSA. V lost 5 bases to trimming and J lost 3 bases; unmatched junction nucleotides: 7. CDR3 length: 17 residues. The CDR3 DNA follows: TGTGCCAGCAGCAAGGGACTAGCGGGAGACGGGACAGATACGCAGTATTTT. Its protein product is CASSKGLAGDGTDTQYF.